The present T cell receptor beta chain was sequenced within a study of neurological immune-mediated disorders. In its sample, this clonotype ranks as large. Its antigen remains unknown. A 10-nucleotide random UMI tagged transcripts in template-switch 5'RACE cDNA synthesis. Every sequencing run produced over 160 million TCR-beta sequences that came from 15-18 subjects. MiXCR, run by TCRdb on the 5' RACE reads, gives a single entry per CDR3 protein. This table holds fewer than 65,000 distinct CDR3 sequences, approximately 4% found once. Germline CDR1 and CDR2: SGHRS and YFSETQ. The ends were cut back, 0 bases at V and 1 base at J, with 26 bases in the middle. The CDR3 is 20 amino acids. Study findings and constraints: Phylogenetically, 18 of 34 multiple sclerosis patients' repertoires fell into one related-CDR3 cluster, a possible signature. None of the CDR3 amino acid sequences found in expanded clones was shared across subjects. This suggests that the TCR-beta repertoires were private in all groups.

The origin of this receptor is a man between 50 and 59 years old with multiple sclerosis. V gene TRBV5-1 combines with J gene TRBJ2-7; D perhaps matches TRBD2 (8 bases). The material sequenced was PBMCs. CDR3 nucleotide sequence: TGCGCCAGCAGCTTGGGGACAGGCAACGAAGCGGGAGATAGGTCCTACGAGCAGTACTTC. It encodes CASSLGTGNEAGDRSYEQYF.